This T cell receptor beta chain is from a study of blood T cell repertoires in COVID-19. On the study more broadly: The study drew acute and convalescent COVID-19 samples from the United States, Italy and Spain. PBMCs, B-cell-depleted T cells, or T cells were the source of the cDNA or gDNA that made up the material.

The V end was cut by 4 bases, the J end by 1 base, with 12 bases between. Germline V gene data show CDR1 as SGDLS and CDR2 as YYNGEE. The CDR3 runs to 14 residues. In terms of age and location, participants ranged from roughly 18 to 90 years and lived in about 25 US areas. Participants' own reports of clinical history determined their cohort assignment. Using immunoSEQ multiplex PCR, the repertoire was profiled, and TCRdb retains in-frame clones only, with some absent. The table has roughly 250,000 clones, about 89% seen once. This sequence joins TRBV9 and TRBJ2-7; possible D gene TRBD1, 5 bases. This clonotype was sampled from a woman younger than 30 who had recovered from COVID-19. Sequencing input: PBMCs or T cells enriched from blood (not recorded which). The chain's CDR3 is CASSNFDSSYEQYF. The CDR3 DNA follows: TGTGCCAGCAGCAATTTTGACAGTTCCTACGAGCAGTACTTC.